This T cell receptor (beta chain) came from a study of blood T cells in healthy people across ages. The authors ran a second PCR of roughly 6 to 12 cycles using a sample-barcoded 5' primer and a J-beta primer mix. TCRdb used MiXCR to reprocess the 5' RACE reads, holding one entry per CDR3 protein. The repertoire holds more than 500,000 distinct CDR3 sequences, 25% to 30% seen once, with about 18% in the top ten. Germline-derived CDR1 and CDR2 are SGHTA and FQGNSA. The CDR3 consists of 16 residues. J is TRBJ2-5 and V is TRBV7-2; D is tentatively TRBD1 or TRBD2 (5 bases each). The DNA end is more similar to TRBJ2-7, so the J call may be wrong. The sequence came from a woman between 70 and 85 years old in good health. Specimen: blood. CDR3 coding DNA: TGTGCCAGCAGCTTAACCCCGGGGCTTCCCATCTACGAGCAGTACTTC. This codes for CASSLTPGLPIYEQYF.